The clone carrying this TCR beta chain has ten or more counts. As yet, its antigen is unknown. The CDR3 consists of 14 residues. Germline V CDR1 and CDR2: KGHSH, LQKENI. The ends were cut back, 2 bases at V and 6 bases at J, with 11 bases in the middle. The data were obtained in a study of T cells in Graves' hyperthyroidism and ophthalmopathy. Study-level findings and limits: Ophthalmopathy and stable hyperthyroidism were told apart by a 13 V-J model.

RNA transcripts yielded amplified TCR beta CDR3 regions. The TCR CDR3 first-round RT-PCR relied on the HTBI primer set. MiXCR was run by TCRdb on the multiplex PCR reads, yielding one entry per CDR3 protein. Altogether around 300,000 distinct CDR3 sequences are present, 10% to 15% being singletons, with the ten largest covering about 8%. Sequences were obtained from blood. The chain joins TRBV18 to TRBJ2-4; D remains ambiguous. The TCR originated in a woman aged 30 to 39 with Graves' hyperthyroidism that later progressed to Graves' ophthalmopathy. The DNA for the CDR3 is TGTGCCAGCTCACCAATGGCGTTTCCAAACATTCAGTACTTC. Protein: CASSPMAFPNIQYF.